The following is a T cell receptor beta chain sequence with its context. Its binding antigen is unknown. Base qualities are not at hand, and no much larger clone is one base apart. The immunoSEQ Assay was used to sequence TCRbeta CDR3 regions. After extraction, genomic DNA underwent amplification by bias-controlled multiplex PCR, followed by high-throughput sequencing. As for the original processing: Collapsing and filtering of sequences were performed to quantify the absolute abundance of each unique TCRbeta CDR3 region. T cell fraction was estimated by normalizing TCRbeta template counts to usable DNA, which was measured by amplifying reference genes present in all nucleated cells. Repertoire TCRs were annotated as SARS-CoV-2-specific when V gene, CDR3 amino acid sequence and J gene were exactly matched to a known reactive TCR set. The reference SARS-CoV-2 TCR set came from MIRA and was filtered for enrichment in COVID-19-positive ImmuneCODE repertoires, removing public or cross-reactive TCRs. Using the MIRA antigens, annotated TCRs were further analysed by specific ORF or by position within an ORF. Breadth was defined as annotated unique rearrangements over total unique productive rearrangements; depth was the summed frequency of those rearrangements. Two-sided Wilcoxon rank-sum tests were applied when comparing TCR breadth between groups. The source is immuneACCESS, and TCRdb retained only in-frame sequences with V and J called. Part of the clones is not carried over; for the studies checked, unresolved V genes explain less than half of this, and the remainder is unexplained. The V and J calls and the clone size are those of that table, but D and trimming were determined from the DNA. The table for this sample lists around 500,000 clones; nearly 90% of them were counted only once. Approximately 1.7% of the sample is in the top ten clones.

The data derive from a study of Ad26.COV2.S vaccination and SARS-CoV-2 variants (dated by TCRdb to the early 2020s). Background for the entire study: Donors in the vaccine arm were drawn from COV1001, a multicentre, randomized, double-blind, placebo-controlled phase I-IIa trial testing Ad26.COV2.S in healthy adults. A total of some 30 samples were included in the TCR-sequenced set, comprising some 20 Ad26.COV2.S vaccine recipients, 5 placebo recipients and 8 SARS-CoV-2 convalescent individuals. Trial participants were randomized into five groups of five: low-dose or high-dose Ad26.COV2.S given once or twice, or placebo on both occasions. Ad26.COV2.S was administered intramuscularly at 5 x 10^10 or 1 x 10^11 viral particles, either as a single shot or as two shots given 56 days apart. TCRbeta repertoire sequencing was used to assess the specificity and breadth of SARS-CoV-2-reactive T cell receptors after Ad26.COV2.S vaccination. Investigators remained blinded to trial group allocation during experiments and outcome assessment. General findings and caveats noted by the study authors: After vaccination, substantial breadth of spike-specific CD8+ and CD4+ T cell responses was reported. Ad26.COV2.S recipients had higher spike-specific TCR breadth than placebo recipients (P = 0.0014). The authors noted that the TCR breadth and depth analyses may have underestimated total T cell responses. Non-spike TCR breadth was comparable between vaccine and placebo recipients, consistent with the vaccine containing only spike. The study was not powered to compare responses between vaccine doses or regimens.

Taken with the paper, the label for treatment or condition translates to: some 20 received Ad26.COV2.S at low or high dose, single or two shots; several received placebo; per-sample allocation not given. For vaccine and placebo recipients, the sequenced repertoires came from samples collected on day 63 after the first injection. In Cohort 1b, 20 to 25 adults aged 18-55 years were enrolled at a single site in Boston, USA, between 29 July and 7 August 2020. Ad26.COV2.S consisted of a replication-incompetent adenovirus type 26 vector by which a prefusion-stabilized SARS-CoV-2 spike protein from the original Wuhan strain was expressed. Specimen: peripheral blood, collected in a trial of Ad26.COV2.S vaccine versus placebo. This receptor was identified in a person between 18 and 60 years old who received the Ad26.COV2.S COVID-19 vaccine or a placebo.

The CDR3 protein: CASSPPLSGDEQYF. The DNA sequence is TGCGCCAGCAGCCCCCCCCTCTCGGGGGACGAGCAGTACTTC. The sequence links TRBV5-1 to TRBJ2-7, with a weak D call of TRBD2 (6 bases match). V gives up 4 bases and J gives up 5 bases, and the segment between their germline ends measures 16 bases. The CDR3 numbers 14 residues from cysteine through phenylalanine. Solely the CDR3 DNA is kept, with 42 bases framed from the first base. Reading the germline V gene gives CDR1 SGHRS and CDR2 YFSETQ. Reference TRBV5-1 and TRBJ2-7 genes cover what lies past the CDR3, so the full variable domain is KAGVTQTPRYLIKTRGQQVTLSCSPISGHRSVSWYQQTPGQGLQFLFEYFSETQRNKGNFPGRFSGRQFSNSRSEMNVSTLELGDSALYLCASSPPLSGDEQYFGPGTRLTVT.